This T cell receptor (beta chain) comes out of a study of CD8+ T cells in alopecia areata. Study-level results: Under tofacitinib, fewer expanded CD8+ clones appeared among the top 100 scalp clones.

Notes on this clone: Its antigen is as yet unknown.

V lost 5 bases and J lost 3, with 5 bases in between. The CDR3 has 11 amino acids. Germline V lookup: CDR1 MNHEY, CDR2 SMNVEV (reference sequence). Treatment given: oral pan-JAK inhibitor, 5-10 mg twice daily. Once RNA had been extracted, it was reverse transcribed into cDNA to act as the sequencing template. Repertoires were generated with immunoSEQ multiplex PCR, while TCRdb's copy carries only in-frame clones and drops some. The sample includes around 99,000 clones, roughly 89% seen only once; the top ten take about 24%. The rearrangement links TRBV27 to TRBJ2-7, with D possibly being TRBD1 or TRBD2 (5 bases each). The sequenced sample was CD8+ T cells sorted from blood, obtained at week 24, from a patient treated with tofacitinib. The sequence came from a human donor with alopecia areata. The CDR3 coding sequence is TGTGCCAGCAGTGGGGGCTACGAGCAGTACTTC. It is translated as CASSGGYEQYF.